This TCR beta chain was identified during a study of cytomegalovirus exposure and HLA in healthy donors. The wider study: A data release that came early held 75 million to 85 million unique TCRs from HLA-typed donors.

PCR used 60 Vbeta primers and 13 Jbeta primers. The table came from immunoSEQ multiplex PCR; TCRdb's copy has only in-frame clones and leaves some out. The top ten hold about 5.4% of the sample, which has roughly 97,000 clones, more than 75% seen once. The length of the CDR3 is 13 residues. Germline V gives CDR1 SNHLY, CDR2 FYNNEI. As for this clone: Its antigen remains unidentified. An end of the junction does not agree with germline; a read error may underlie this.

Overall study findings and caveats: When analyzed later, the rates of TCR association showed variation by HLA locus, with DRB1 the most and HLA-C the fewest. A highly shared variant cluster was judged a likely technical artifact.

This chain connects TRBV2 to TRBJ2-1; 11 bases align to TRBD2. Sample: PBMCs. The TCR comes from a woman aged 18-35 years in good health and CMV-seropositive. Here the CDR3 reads CASNELAGAEQFF. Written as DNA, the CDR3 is TGTGCCAGCAATGAACTAGCGGGAGCTGAGCAGTTCTTC.